This T cell receptor beta chain comes out of a study of regulatory T cells in long-lasting Graves disease. At the level of the study: Antithyroid drugs had been taken by newly diagnosed Graves' patients for under 3 months. Overall study findings and caveats: TRBV28 was favored in persistent disease, as were TRBJ1-2 and TRBJ2-5.

Regarding this clonotype: Its antigen is unknown. A read error likely explains this, since a far larger clone differs by one base.

iRepertoire HTBI primers and Arm-PCR of CDR3 regions built TCR beta libraries. In the source study's methods: 62 TRBV and roughly 15 TRBJ segments were identified across samples. MiXCR, run by TCRdb on the multiplex PCR reads, gives a single entry per CDR3 protein. The V and J calls follow TCRdb's processing rather than the paper's. The data hold a few hundred thousand distinct CDR3 sequences, with just over 20% observed a single time. Trimming removed 3 bases at V and 10 bases at J, with 10 bases between. The CDR3 runs 12 residues. Germline V gives CDR1 MNHEY, CDR2 SVGAGI. Time point denoted: newly diagnosed GD, antithyroid drugs for less than 3 months. PBMC RNA served as the TCR library source. It was by American Thyroid Association guidelines that Graves' disease was diagnosed.

The sequence derives from a female donor with Graves disease. The sequenced sample was peripheral blood mononuclear cells (PBMCs), obtained at new diagnosis, from a patient treated with antithyroid drugs. The chain combines TRBV6-5 with TRBJ2-1; no definite D call. The chain's CDR3 is CASSYGYYEQFF. In DNA form, the CDR3 reads TGTGCCAGCAGTTATGGATATTACGAGCAGTTCTTC.